The following is a T cell receptor (beta chain) sequence with its context. Antigen unknown. These data are taken from a study of T cell repertoires in cytomegalovirus infection. TCRdb itself ran the reads through MiXCR, one entry per CDR3 protein. This sample yields about 300,000 distinct CDR3 sequences, of which about 23% are seen a single time; roughly 13% belongs to the top ten. Overall study findings and caveats: Accumulated public TCR beta family frequency recognized individuals carrying CMV together with the relevant HLA.

Germline V lookup: CDR1 SGHTA, CDR2 FQGNSA. The CDR3 runs to 17 residues. The junction had 6 bases not matched to a gene; V was cut back by 1 base and J by 4 bases. The genes are TRBV7-2 and TRBJ2-3; 12 bases align to TRBD2. The source is a human donor in good health (CMV status not recorded). Some clones in this sample may be carry-over from other donors' samples. What was sequenced was PBMCs. In DNA form, the CDR3 reads TGTGCCAGCAGCTTAGGGCTAGCGGGAGGGCTCTCAGATACGCAGTATTTT. This encodes CASSLGLAGGLSDTQYF.